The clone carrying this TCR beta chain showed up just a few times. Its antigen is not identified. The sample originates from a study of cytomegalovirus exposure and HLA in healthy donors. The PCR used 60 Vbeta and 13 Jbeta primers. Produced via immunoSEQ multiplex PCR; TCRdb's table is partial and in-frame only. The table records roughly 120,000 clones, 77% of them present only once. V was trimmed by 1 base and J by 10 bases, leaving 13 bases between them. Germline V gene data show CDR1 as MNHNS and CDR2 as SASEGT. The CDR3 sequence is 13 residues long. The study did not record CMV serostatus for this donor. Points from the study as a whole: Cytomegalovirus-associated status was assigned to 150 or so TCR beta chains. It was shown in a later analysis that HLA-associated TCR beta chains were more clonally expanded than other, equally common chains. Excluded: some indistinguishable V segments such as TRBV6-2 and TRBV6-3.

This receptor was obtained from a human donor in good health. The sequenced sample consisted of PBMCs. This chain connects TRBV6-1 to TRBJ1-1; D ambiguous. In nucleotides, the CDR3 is TGTGCCAGCAGTGAAGAACGAGCAGCGGTAGCTTTCTTT. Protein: CASSEERAAVAFF.